One and the same sample provided the 18 T cell receptor beta chains below, sequenced in a study of cytomegalovirus exposure and HLA in healthy donors. Amplification used 60 Vbeta primers and 13 Jbeta primers. Sequencing used immunoSEQ multiplex PCR; TCRdb keeps in-frame clones, though not all of them. The data show some 130,000 clones, with roughly 85% seen just once and around 6.3% held by the top ten. Sequencing was performed on PBMCs. The receptor source for this set is a man aged 35 to 55 in good health and CMV-seropositive.

The chain recombines TRBV18 with TRBJ1-5, with D perhaps matching TRBD1 (5 bases). Trimming left V 8 bases short and J 1 base short, with 12 bases between. Germline CDR1 KGHSH, CDR2 LQKENI. The CDR3 covers 14 residues. The CDR3: CASSGAQSNQPQHF. DNA of the CDR3: TGTGCCAGCAGCGGGGCGCAGAGCAATCAGCCCCAGCATTTT.

CDR3 DNA: TGCAGCGTTGATGGAGGTTACGAGCAGTACTTC. Protein product: CSVDGGYEQYF. The chain is built from TRBV29-1 and TRBJ2-7; perhaps TRBD2 as D (5 bases). The CDR3 length is 11 residues. Germline assignment: CDR1 SQVTM and CDR2 ANQGSEA. With 3 bases removed from V and 4 bases from J, the gap between germline ends came to 7 bases.

The count of this clone is one. Additional DNA sequences in this sample encode the identical CDR3. This chain uses TRBV5-4 with TRBJ2-7; D gene uncertain. The CDR3 length is 14 residues. Trimming pared 0 bases from V and 2 bases from J, leaving 9 bases between. Germline V CDR1 and CDR2: SGHNT, YYREEE (reference sequence). The CDR3, as DNA: TGTGCCAGCAGCTTGGGTAACAGTCCCTACGAGCAGTACTTC. This codes for CASSLGNSPYEQYF.

The J gene is TRBJ1-5, the V gene TRBV6-1; a possible D gene is TRBD1 (5 bases). Deletions cut 0 bases from V and 9 bases from J, with 15 bases between. CDR1 and CDR2 from the germline V gene are MNHNS and SASEGT. This CDR3 is built from 15 residues. The CDR3 DNA follows: TGTGCCAGCAGTGAAGCTTTCGGGGGTGAGGTGCCCCAGCATTTT. Its protein is CASSEAFGGEVPQHF.

The chain is built from TRBV19 and TRBJ2-1; TRBD1 aligns across 7 bases. CDR1 is LNHDA and CDR2 is SQIVND in the germline V gene (reference sequence). The V segment lost 3 bases and the J segment 4 bases; nucleotides outside the gene matches: 6. The CDR3 is 15 residues long. CDR3 in DNA: TGTGCCAGTAGTATTACCGGGACAGAATACAATGAGCAGTTCTTC. Protein product: CASSITGTEYNEQFF.

The chain has TRBV6-5 and TRBJ1-5, with no clear D. V was trimmed by 5 bases and J by 0 bases, leaving 8 bases between them. The CDR3 spans 14 residues. Per the germline V gene, CDR1 is MNHEY and CDR2 is SVGAGI. The CDR3 protein is CASSDTYSNQPQHF. The DNA of the CDR3 is TGTGCCAGCAGTGACACGTATAGCAATCAGCCCCAGCATTTT.

This chain joins TRBV11-2 and TRBJ1-5; D unresolved. In germline, CDR1 is SGHAT, CDR2 FQNNGV. V shed 2 bases and J shed 7 bases, with 6 bases lying between them. The CDR3 has 12 amino acids. CDR3 nucleotide sequence: TGTGCCAGCAGCTTAAGCGGGCAGCCCCAGCATTTT. Translation gives CASSLSGQPQHF.

This clone was picked up one time. The chain links TRBV6-5 to TRBJ2-7; TRBD2 agrees at 8 bases. J lost 9 bases, V lost 4 bases, and 5 bases had no gene match. There are 12 residues in the CDR3. CDR1 is MNHEY and CDR2 is SVGAGI in the germline V gene. The CDR3 protein is CASSFREGVQYF. The CDR3 bases are TGTGCCAGCAGTTTCCGGGAGGGGGTGCAGTACTTC.

This clone was observed a single time. This sequence joins TRBV6-6 and TRBJ1-3; D gene ambiguous. The CDR3 contains 14 residues. The V gene lost 2 bases and the J gene lost 4 bases, with 9 bases spanning the gap. Germline CDR1 MNHNY, CDR2 SVGAGI (reference sequence). CDR3 residues: CASSYASSGNTIYF. DNA of the CDR3: TGTGCCAGCAGTTACGCCAGTTCAGGAAACACCATATATTTT.

V gene TRBV7-3 combines with J gene TRBJ2-1; the match to TRBD2 covers 10 bases. CDR1 is SGHTA and CDR2 is FQGTGA in the germline V gene. The junction had 7 bases not matched to a gene; V was cut back by 5 bases and J by 3 bases. CDR3 length: 16 amino acids. CDR3 loop: CASSPLAGGIYNEQFF. In DNA form, the CDR3 reads TGTGCCAGCAGCCCGTTAGCGGGAGGCATCTACAATGAGCAGTTCTTC.

The chain combines TRBV28 with TRBJ1-5; possible D gene TRBD1, 6 bases. This CDR3 comprises 17 residues. V gave up 5 bases and J gave up 0 bases, with 17 bases separating them. Germline V CDR1 and CDR2: MDHEN, SYDVKM. CDR3: CASSLTGSPYSNQPQHF. The CDR3 nucleotides are TGTGCCAGCAGTCTCACAGGGTCTCCGTATAGCAATCAGCCCCAGCATTTT.

The chain has TRBV5-6 and TRBJ1-5, with no clear D. The V gene lost 2 bases and the J gene lost 4 bases, with 13 bases spanning the gap. The germline V gene has CDR1 SGHDT and CDR2 YYEEEE. The CDR3 is 15 amino acids. The CDR3 spells CASSFGFTGNQPQHF. The CDR3 nucleotides read TGTGCCAGCAGCTTCGGATTTACGGGGAATCAGCCCCAGCATTTT.

This clone is a singleton in its sample. This chain joins TRBV7-9 and TRBJ1-1, with D tentatively TRBD1 (6 bases). V lost 4 bases to trimming and J lost 11 bases, with 14 bases between them. This CDR3 spans 12 amino acids. Looked up from germline, CDR1 is SEHNR and CDR2 is FQNEAQ (reference sequence). The CDR3 DNA follows: TGTGCCAGCAGCTCCCGGACAGAAAGGGCTTTCTTT. Translating gives CASSSRTERAFF.

The gene calls are TRBV7-3 and TRBJ2-1; 9 bases match TRBD1. This CDR3 is 15 amino acids long. Trimming at V came to 5 bases and at J to 4 bases, leaving 6 bases not matched to a gene. Germline V gives CDR1 SGHTA, CDR2 FQGTGA. The CDR3 coding sequence is TGTGCCAGCAGCCCCGGGACAGGGTTTTACAATGAGCAGTTCTTC. It specifies CASSPGTGFYNEQFF.

CDR3: CATSRPGTGVEQYF. The CDR3 DNA is TGTGCCACCAGCAGGCCTGGGACAGGGGTCGAGCAGTACTTC. The chain joins TRBV15 to TRBJ2-7, with 10 bases lining up with TRBD1. The germline V gene has CDR1 LNHNV and CDR2 YYDKDF (reference sequence). The trim removed 3 bases at V and 6 bases at J, leaving 5 bases unmatched. CDR3 length: 14 amino acids.

This clone was seen a single time. The chain employs TRBV5-1 and TRBJ2-7; 11 nucleotides match TRBD2. From germline, CDR1 is SGHRS and CDR2 YFSETQ. The V gene end was trimmed by 3 bases and the J gene end by 2 bases; junction bases not matched to a gene: 4. The CDR3 totals 15 residues. This CDR3 reads CASSSTSGITYEQYF. The CDR3 DNA is TGCGCCAGCAGCTCGACTAGCGGGATTACCTACGAGCAGTACTTC.

The chain links TRBV2 to TRBJ1-4; 8 bases agree with TRBD1. This CDR3 has 14 residues. Germline loops: CDR1 SNHLY, CDR2 FYNNEI. V dropped 10 bases and J dropped 4; count of bases not matched to a gene: 8. CDR3: CATQGQGINEKLFF. Here the CDR3 DNA reads TGTGCCACGCAAGGACAGGGTATTAATGAAAAACTGTTTTTT.

This clone has just a few counts. The chain uses TRBV5-1 and TRBJ1-2; 11 positions match TRBD1. Unmatched junction bases numbered 5, after V lost 4 bases and J lost 6 bases. CDR3 size: 14 residues. Germline V gene sequence: CDR1 SGHRS, CDR2 YFSETQ. CDR3: CASSLRTGGHGYTF. For the CDR3, the DNA is TGCGCCAGCAGCCTCCGGACAGGGGGCCATGGCTACACCTTC. The full variable domain, its missing parts supplied by reference TRBV5-1 and TRBJ1-2, is KAGVTQTPRYLIKTRGQQVTLSCSPISGHRSVSWYQQTPGQGLQFLFEYFSETQRNKGNFPGRFSGRQFSNSRSEMNVSTLELGDSALYLCASSLRTGGHGYTFGSGTRLTVV.